This TCR beta chain appears in the sequencing data of a study of T cells in Graves' hyperthyroidism and ophthalmopathy. Overall study context: Peripheral blood was drawn at first diagnosis, prior to all treatment. Study-wide points: Blood also carried most thyroid clonotypes expanded above 0.001. A median 6.5 months before onset, the model predicted ophthalmopathy.

Lactation, pregnancy, other autoimmune disease or uncontrolled infection led to exclusion of patients. With regard to this clonotype: The antigen remains undetermined.

RNA transcripts yielded amplified TCR beta CDR3 regions. Primed by the HTBI set, a first-round RT-PCR was run on the TCR CDR3. MiXCR was run by TCRdb on the multiplex PCR reads, yielding one entry per CDR3 protein. The table shows under 350,000 distinct CDR3 sequences, with about a sixth occurring only once. V dropped 4 bases and J dropped 1 base, with 9 bases sitting between them. CDR1 and CDR2 from the germline V gene are SGHRS and YFSETQ. This CDR3 is 15 amino acids long. The chain joins TRBV5-1 to TRBJ2-6; D is ambiguous. Sequenced: blood. This TCR was recovered from a woman in her fifties or sixties with Graves' ophthalmopathy. CDR3 DNA sequence: TGCGCCAGCAGCCAGCAGAGATCTGGGGCCAACGTCCTGACTTTC. Translation: CASSQQRSGANVLTF.